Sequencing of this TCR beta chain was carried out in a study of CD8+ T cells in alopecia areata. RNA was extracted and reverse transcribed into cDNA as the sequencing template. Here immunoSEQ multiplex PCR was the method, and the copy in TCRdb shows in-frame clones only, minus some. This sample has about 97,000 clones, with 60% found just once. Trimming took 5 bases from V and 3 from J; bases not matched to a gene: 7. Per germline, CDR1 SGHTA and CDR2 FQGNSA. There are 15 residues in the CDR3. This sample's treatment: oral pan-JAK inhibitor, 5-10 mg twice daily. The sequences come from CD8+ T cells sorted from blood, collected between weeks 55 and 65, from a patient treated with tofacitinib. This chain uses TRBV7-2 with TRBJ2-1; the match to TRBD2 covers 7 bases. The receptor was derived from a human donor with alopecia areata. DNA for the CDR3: TGTGCCAGCAGCCCTCGGGACTACGTCTACAATGAGCAGTTCTTC. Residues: CASSPRDYVYNEQFF.